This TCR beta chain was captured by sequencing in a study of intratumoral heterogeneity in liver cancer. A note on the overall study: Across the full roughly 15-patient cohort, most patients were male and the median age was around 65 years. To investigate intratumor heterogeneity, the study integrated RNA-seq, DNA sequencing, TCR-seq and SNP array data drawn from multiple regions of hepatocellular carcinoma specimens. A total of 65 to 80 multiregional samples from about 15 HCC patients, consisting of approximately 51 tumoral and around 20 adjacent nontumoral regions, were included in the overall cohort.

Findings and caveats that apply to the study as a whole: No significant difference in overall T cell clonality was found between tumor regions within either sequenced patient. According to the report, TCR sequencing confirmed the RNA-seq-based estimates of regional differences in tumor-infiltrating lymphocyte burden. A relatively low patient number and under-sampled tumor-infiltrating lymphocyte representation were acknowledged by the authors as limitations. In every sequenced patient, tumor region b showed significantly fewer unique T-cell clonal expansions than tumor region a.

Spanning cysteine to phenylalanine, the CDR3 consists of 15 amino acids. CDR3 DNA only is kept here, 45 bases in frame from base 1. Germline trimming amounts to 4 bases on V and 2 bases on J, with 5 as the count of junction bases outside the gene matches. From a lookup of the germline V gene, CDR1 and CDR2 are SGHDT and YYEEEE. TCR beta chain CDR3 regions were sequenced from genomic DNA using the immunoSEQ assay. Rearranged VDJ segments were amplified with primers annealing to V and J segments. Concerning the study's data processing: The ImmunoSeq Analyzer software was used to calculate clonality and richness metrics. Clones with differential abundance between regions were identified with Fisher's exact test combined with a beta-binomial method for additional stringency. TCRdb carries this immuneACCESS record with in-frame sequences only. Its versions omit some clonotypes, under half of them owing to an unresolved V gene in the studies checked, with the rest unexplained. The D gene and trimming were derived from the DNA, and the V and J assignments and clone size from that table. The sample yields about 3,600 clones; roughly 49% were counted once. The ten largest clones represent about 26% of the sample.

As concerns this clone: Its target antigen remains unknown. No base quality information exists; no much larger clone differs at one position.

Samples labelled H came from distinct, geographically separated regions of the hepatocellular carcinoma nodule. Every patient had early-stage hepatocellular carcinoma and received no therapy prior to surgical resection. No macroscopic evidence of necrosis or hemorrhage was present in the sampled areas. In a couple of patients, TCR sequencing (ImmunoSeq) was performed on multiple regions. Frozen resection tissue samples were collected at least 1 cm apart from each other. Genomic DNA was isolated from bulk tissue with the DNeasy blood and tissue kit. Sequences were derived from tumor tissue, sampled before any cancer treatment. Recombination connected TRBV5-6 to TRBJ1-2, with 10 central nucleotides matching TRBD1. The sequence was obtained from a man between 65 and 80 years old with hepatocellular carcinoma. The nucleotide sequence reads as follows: TGTGCCAGCAGCCCTCCGGGACAGGGGAACTATGGCTACACCTTC. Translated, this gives CASSPPGQGNYGYTF.